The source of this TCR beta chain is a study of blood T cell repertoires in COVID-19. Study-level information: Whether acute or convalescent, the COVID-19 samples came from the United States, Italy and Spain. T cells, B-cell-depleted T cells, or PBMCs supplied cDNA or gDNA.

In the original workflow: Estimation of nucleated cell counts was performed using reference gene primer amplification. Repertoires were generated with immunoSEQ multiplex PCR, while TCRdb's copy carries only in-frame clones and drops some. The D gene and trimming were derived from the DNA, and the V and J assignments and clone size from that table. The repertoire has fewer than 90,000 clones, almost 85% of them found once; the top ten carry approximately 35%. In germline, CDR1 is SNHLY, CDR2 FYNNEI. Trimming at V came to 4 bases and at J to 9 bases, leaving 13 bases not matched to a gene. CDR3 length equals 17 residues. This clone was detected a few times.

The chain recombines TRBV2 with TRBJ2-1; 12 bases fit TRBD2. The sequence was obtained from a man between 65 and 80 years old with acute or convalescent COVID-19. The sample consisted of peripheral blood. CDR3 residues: CASSGAPSGRAVVEQFF. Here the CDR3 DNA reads TGTGCCAGCAGTGGCGCCCCTAGCGGGAGGGCCGTTGTTGAGCAGTTCTTC.